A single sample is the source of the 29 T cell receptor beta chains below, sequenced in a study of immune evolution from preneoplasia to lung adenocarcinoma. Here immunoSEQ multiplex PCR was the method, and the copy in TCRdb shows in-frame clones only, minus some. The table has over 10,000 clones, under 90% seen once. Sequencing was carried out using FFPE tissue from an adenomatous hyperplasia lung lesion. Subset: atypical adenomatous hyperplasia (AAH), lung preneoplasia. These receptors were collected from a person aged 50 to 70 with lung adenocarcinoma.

CDR3 residues: CASSLGTNYNEQFF. As DNA, the CDR3 is TGTGCCAGCAGCTTGGGGACTAACTACAATGAGCAGTTCTTC. This chain joins TRBV11-3 and TRBJ2-1; TRBD2 agrees at 7 bases. The V and J ends lost 3 bases and 3 bases, in that order; junction bases with no gene match: 2. The CDR3 is made up of 14 amino acids. Germline assignment: CDR1 SGHNT and CDR2 YENEEA.

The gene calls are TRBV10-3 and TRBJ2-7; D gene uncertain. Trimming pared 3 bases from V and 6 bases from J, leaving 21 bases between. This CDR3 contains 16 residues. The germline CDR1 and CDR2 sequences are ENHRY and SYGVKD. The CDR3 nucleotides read TGTGCCATCAGTGATCCCAGTAAGGGTGGTGCGTCCGAGCAGTACTTC. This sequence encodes CAISDPSKGGASEQYF.

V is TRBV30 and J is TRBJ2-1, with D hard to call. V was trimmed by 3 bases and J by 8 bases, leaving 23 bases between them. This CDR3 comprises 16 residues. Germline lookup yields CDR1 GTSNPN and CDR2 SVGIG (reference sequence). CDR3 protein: CAWSRVLRGGDDEQFF. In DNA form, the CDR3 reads TGTGCCTGGAGCCGTGTTCTAAGAGGTGGAGATGATGAGCAGTTCTTC.

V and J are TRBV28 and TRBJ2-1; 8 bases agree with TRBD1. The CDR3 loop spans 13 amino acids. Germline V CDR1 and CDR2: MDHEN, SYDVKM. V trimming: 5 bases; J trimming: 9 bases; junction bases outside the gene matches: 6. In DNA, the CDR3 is TGTGCCAGCAGTGCGGGACAGGTTGCTGAGCAGTTCTTC. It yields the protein CASSAGQVAEQFF.

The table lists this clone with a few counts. The CDR3 DNA follows: TGTGCCAGCAGCCCCGAGACCTTGAACACTGAAGCTTTCTTT. This encodes CASSPETLNTEAFF. The rearrangement links TRBV7-9 to TRBJ1-1; D is unresolved. This CDR3 region has 14 residues. Between the trimmed V and J ends, which lost 5 bases and 0 bases, there was a span of 10 bases. Germline values: CDR1 SEHNR, CDR2 FQNEAQ (reference sequence). The full variable domain, rest sourced from reference TRBV7-9 and TRBJ1-1, is DTGVSQNPRHKITKRGQNVTFRCDPISEHNRLYWYRQTLGQGPEFLTYFQNEAQLEKSRLLSDRFSAERPKGSFSTLEIQRTEQGDSAMYLCASSPETLNTEAFFGQGTRLTVV.

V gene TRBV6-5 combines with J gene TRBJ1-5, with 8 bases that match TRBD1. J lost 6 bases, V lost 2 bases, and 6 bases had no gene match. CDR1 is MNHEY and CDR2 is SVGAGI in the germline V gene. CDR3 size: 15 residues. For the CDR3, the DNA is TGTGCCAGCAGTTACGATGGCAGGGGGCTTCAGCCCCAGCATTTT. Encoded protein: CASSYDGRGLQPQHF.

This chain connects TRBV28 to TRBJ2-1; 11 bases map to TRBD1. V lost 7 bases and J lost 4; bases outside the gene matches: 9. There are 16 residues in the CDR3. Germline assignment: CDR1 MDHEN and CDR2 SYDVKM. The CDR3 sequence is CASTRTWDRGYNEQFF. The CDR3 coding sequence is TGTGCCAGCACACGGACCTGGGACAGGGGGTACAATGAGCAGTTCTTC.

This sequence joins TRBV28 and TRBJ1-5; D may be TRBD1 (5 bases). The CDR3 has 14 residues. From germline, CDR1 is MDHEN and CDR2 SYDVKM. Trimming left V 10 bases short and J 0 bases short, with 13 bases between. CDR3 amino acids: CAISGAGSNQPQHF. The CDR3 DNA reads TGTGCCATTTCCGGGGCGGGTAGCAATCAGCCCCAGCATTTT.

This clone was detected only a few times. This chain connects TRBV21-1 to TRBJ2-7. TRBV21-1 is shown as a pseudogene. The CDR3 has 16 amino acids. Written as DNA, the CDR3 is TGTGCCAGCAGCAAAGTGGGCTGTAGCTACGTGAGGGAGCAGTACTTC. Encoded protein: CASSKVGCSYVREQYF.

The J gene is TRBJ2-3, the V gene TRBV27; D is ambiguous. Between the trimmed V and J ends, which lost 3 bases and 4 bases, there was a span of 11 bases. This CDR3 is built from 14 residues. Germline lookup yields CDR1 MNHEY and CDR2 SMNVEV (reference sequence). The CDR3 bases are TGTGCCAGCAGTTTTGGTAGCAGCGCAGATACGCAGTATTTT. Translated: CASSFGSSADTQYF.

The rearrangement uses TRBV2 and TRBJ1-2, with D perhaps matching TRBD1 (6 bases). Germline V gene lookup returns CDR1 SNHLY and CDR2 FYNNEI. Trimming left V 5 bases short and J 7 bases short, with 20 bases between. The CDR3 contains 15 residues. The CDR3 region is CASSPLNGWGLGYTF. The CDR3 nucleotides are TGTGCCAGCAGTCCACTGAACGGGTGGGGGCTTGGCTACACCTTC.

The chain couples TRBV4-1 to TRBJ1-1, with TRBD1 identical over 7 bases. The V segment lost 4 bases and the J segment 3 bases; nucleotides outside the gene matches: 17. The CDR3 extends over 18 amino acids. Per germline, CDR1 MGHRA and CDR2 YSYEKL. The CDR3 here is CASSPYPPRDSPYTEAFF. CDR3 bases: TGCGCCAGCAGCCCCTACCCCCCCAGGGACAGCCCCTACACTGAAGCTTTCTTT.

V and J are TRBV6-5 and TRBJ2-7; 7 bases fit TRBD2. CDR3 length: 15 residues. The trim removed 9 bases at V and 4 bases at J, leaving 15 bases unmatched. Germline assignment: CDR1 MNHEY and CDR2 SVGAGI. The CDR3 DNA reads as TGTGCCAGTATGAAAGCGGGAAGCGAAAGATACGAGCAGTACTTC. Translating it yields CASMKAGSERYEQYF.

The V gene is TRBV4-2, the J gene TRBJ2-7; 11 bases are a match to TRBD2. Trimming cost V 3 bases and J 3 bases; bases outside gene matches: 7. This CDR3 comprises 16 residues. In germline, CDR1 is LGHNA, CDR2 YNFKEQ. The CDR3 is CASSQTGTSGNYEQYF. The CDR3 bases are TGTGCCAGCAGCCAGACCGGGACTAGCGGCAACTACGAGCAGTACTTC.

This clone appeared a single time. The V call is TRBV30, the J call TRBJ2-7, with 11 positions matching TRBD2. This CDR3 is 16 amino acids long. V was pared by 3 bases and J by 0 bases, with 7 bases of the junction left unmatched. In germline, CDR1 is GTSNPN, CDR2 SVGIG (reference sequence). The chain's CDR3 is CAWRRLAGRSSYEQYF. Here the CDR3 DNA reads TGTGCCTGGAGGAGACTAGCGGGGAGGAGCTCCTACGAGCAGTACTTC.

CDR3 sequence (DNA): TGTGCCAGCAGTTTTGGGGGTTCTGGAAACACCATATATTTT. Protein sequence: CASSFGGSGNTIYF. The genes are TRBV28 and TRBJ1-3; tentatively, D is TRBD1 (5 bases). This CDR3 has 14 amino acids. The germline gives CDR1 MDHEN, CDR2 SYDVKM. The V and J ends lost 3 bases and 1 base respectively, with 7 bases between them.

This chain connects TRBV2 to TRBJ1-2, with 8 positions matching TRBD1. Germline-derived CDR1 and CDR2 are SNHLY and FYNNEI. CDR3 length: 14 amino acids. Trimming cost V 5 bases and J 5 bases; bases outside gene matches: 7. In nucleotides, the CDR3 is TGTGCCAGCAGTCTTCAGGGGGCGAGGTATGGCTACACCTTC. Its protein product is CASSLQGARYGYTF.

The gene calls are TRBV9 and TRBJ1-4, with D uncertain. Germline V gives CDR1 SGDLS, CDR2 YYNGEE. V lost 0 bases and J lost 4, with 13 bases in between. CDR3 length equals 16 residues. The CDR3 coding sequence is TGTGCCAGCAGCGTAGCAGATGGGCAGTTTAATGAAAAACTGTTTTTT. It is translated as CASSVADGQFNEKLFF.

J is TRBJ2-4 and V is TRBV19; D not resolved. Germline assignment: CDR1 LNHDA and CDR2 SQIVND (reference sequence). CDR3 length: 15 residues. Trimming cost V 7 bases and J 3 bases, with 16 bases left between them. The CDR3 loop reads CASTLIGDGKNIQYF. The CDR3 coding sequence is TGTGCCAGTACCCTGATTGGGGATGGCAAAAACATTCAGTACTTC.

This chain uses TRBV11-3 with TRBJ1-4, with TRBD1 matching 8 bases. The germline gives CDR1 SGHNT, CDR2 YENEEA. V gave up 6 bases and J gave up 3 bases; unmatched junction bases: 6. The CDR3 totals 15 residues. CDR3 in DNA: TGTGCCAGCAGTGACGGGGGACAGGCTAATGAAAAACTGTTTTTT. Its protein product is CASSDGGQANEKLFF.

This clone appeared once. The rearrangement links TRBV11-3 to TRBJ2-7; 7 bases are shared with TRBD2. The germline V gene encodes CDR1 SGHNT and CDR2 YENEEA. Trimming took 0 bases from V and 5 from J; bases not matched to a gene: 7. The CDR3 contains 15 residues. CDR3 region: CASSLDGRGSDEQYF. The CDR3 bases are TGTGCCAGCAGCTTAGATGGCCGCGGGAGCGACGAGCAGTACTTC.

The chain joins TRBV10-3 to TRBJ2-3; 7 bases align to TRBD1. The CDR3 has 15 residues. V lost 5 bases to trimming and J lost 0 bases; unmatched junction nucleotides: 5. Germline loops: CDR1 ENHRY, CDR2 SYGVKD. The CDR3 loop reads CAISPGQISTDTQYF. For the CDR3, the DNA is TGTGCCATCAGTCCGGGACAGATAAGCACAGATACGCAGTATTTT.

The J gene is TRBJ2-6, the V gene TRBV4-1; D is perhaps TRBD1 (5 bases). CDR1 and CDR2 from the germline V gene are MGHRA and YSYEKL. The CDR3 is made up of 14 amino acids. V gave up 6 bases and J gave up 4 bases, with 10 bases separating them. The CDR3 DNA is TGCGCCAGCAGAAGGGGTTTCGGGGCCAACGTCCTGACTTTC. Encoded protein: CASRRGFGANVLTF.

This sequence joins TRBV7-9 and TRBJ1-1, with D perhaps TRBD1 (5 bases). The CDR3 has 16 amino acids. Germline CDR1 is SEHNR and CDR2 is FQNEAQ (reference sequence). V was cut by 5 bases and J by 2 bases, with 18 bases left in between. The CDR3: CASSPTIRERNTEAFF. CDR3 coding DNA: TGTGCCAGCAGCCCGACCATCAGGGAGCGAAACACTGAAGCTTTCTTT.

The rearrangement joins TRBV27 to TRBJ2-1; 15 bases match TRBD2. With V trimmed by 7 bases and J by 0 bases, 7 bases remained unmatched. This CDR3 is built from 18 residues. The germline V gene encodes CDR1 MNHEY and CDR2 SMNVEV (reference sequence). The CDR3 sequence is CASKGTSGRSSSYNEQFF. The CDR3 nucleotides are TGTGCCAGCAAGGGGACTAGCGGGAGGTCGAGCTCCTACAATGAGCAGTTCTTC.

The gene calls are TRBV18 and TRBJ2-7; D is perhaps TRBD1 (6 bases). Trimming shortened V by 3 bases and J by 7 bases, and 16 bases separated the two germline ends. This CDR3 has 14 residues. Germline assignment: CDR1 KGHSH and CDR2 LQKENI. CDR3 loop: CASSPGHALREQYF. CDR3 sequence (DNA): TGTGCCAGCTCACCGGGACACGCCTTAAGGGAGCAGTACTTC.

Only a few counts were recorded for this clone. CDR3 sequence reads: CASSLAVGLAGHNEQFF. Written as DNA, the CDR3 is TGCGCCAGCAGCCTGGCGGTGGGACTAGCGGGGCACAATGAGCAGTTCTTC. This chain uses TRBV5-1 with TRBJ2-1; 13 nucleotides align to TRBD2. The CDR3 contains 17 residues. V lost 4 bases to trimming and J lost 5 bases; unmatched junction nucleotides: 9. Germline CDR1 SGHRS, CDR2 YFSETQ.

The CDR3 is CAWSRGRSYEQYF. CDR3 coding DNA: TGTGCCTGGAGCAGAGGGAGGTCCTACGAGCAGTACTTC. The chain is built from TRBV30 and TRBJ2-7; D perhaps matches TRBD2 (6 bases). The germline V gene has CDR1 GTSNPN and CDR2 SVGIG (reference sequence). With 3 bases removed from V and 1 base from J, the gap between germline ends came to 10 bases. CDR3 length: 13 residues. Complete variable domain (other parts from reference TRBV30 and TRBJ2-7): SQTIHQWPATLVQPVGSPLSLECTVEGTSNPNLYWYRQAAGRGLQLLFYSVGIGQISSEVPQNLSASRPQDRQFILSSKKLLLSDSGFYLCAWSRGRSYEQYFGPGTRLTVT.

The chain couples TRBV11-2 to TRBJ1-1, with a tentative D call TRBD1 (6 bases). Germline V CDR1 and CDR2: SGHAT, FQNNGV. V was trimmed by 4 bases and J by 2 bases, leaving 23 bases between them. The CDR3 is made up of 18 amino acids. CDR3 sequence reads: CASSSGQRSQGSNTEAFF. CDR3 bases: TGTGCCAGCAGCTCCGGACAGCGGTCCCAGGGGAGTAACACTGAAGCTTTCTTT.